This T cell receptor (beta chain) was observed in a study of T-cell memory formation after mild COVID-19. Each CDR3 protein gets one entry after TCRdb re-called the 5' RACE reads with MiXCR. The sample holds around 370,000 distinct CDR3 sequences, roughly 21% seen once. The sequence came from an adult woman who had mild COVID-19 (a few samples of this study predate the infection). Cell type and time point are not known. Sequenced sample: PBMCs or a T cell subset sorted from them (not recorded which).

CDR3 DNA: TGTGCCAGCAATTTACCCGGAGCGAGGGGAGAGACCCAGTACTTC. Translating it yields CASNLPGARGETQYF. The V call is TRBV6-1, the J call TRBJ2-5, with D possibly being TRBD1 or TRBD2 (5 bases each). The CDR3 totals 15 residues. CDR1 and CDR2 (germline): MNHNS, SASEGT. V was clipped by 7 bases and J by 4 bases, with 19 bases between them.